Shown below are 10 T cell receptor beta chains from a single sample sequenced in a study of blood T cells in healthy people across ages. Using a J-beta primer mix together with a sample-barcoded 5' primer, a second PCR was run for roughly 7 to 12 cycles. TCRdb re-called the 5' RACE reads through MiXCR, storing one row per CDR3 protein. This sample has about 720,000 distinct CDR3 sequences, with about 20% found just once. Specimen: blood. The receptors were sampled from a man between 65 and 85 years old in good health.

This clonotype turned up a few times. V is TRBV20-1 and J is TRBJ1-1, with D uncertain. V gave up 5 bases and J gave up 0 bases, with 13 bases separating them. Germline V lookup: CDR1 DFQATT, CDR2 SNEGSKA (reference sequence). This CDR3 contains 14 residues. CDR3 protein: CSAEHNTVNTEAFF. The CDR3 coding sequence is TGCAGTGCTGAGCACAACACAGTGAACACTGAAGCTTTCTTT.

This clonotype was counted between two and nine times. CDR3 DNA: TGCAGCGTTGAACGCAAAGGGGGCCTTTACTATGGCTACACCTTC. This encodes CSVERKGGLYYGYTF. The V gene is TRBV29-1, the J gene TRBJ1-2; TRBD1 agrees at 7 bases. This CDR3 contains 15 residues. V dropped 2 bases and J dropped 3; count of bases not matched to a gene: 9. Germline CDR1 SQVTM, CDR2 ANQGSEA.

This clonotype was seen many times. The DNA for the CDR3 is TGCAGCGTTGAGGTGGCGGGAGCCTCCGAGACCCAGTACTTC. Protein: CSVEVAGASETQYF. The rearrangement joins TRBV29-1 to TRBJ2-5, with 7 bases lining up with TRBD2. This CDR3 has 14 residues. Per the germline V gene, CDR1 is SQVTM and CDR2 is ANQGSEA. V was pared by 3 bases and J by 5 bases, with 9 bases of the junction left unmatched.

V and J are TRBV29-1 and TRBJ1-4, with 7 bases lining up with TRBD1. The germline V gene encodes CDR1 SQVTM and CDR2 ANQGSEA. With V trimmed by 6 bases and J by 5 bases, 6 bases remained unmatched. This CDR3 is built from 13 residues. The CDR3 coding sequence is TGCAGCGTGCCCGGGACAGACAATGAAAAACTGTTTTTT. It is translated as CSVPGTDNEKLFF.

Many counts were recorded for this clonotype. J is TRBJ2-7 and V is TRBV28, with unresolved D. CDR1 MDHEN and CDR2 SYDVKM come from the germline V gene. Trimming shortened V by 7 bases and J by 4 bases, and 17 bases separated the two germline ends. The CDR3 runs to 14 residues. DNA for the CDR3: TGTGCCAGCACACAATCGACGGGCTATTACGAGCAGTACTTC. Translated: CASTQSTGYYEQYF.

The CDR3 region has the DNA TGTGCCAGCAGTCCCCTTATGGAGCAGTACTTC. The encoded protein is CASSPLMEQYF. The chain is built from TRBV6-2 or TRBV6-3 and TRBJ2-7; the D is unclear. Trimming left V 5 bases short and J 7 bases short, with 9 bases between. CDR3 length: 11 residues. The germline CDR1 and CDR2 sequences are MNHEY and SVGEGT.

In this sample, this clonotype turned up many times. This rearrangement joins TRBV20-1 to TRBJ1-5; D is unresolved. The CDR3 contains 12 residues. Trimming took 6 bases from V and 2 from J, leaving 8 bases between them. CDR1 is DFQATT, CDR2 SNEGSKA, per germline (reference sequence). CDR3 DNA: TGCAGTGCCCAGGAGGGCAATCAGCCCCAGCATTTT. This sequence encodes CSAQEGNQPQHF.

This clonotype was counted many times. The V and J genes are TRBV24-1 and TRBJ2-2, with a weak D call TRBD1 (5 bases). This CDR3 is built from 14 residues. The ends were cut back, 9 bases at V and 3 bases at J, with 13 bases in the middle. Per germline, CDR1 KGHDR and CDR2 SFDVKD. For the CDR3, the DNA is TGTGCCACCCAGGGTAACATCTACACCGGGGAGCTGTTTTTT. Translation gives CATQGNIYTGELFF.

The chain links TRBV29-1 to TRBJ2-1; D might be TRBD1 (5 bases). Germline lookup yields CDR1 SQVTM and CDR2 ANQGSEA. V shed 7 bases and J shed 4 bases, with 17 bases lying between them. The CDR3 runs to 14 residues. In DNA form, the CDR3 reads TGCAGCGCCGACAGCCAGGATTCATACAATGAGCAGTTCTTC. Its protein is CSADSQDSYNEQFF.

This chain connects TRBV20-1 to TRBJ2-3; no reliable D call. CDR3 length: 11 residues. Trimming stripped 6 bases from V and 1 base from J, with 5 bases between. The germline CDR1 and CDR2 sequences are DFQATT and SNEGSKA (reference sequence). The CDR3 DNA sequence: TGCAGTGCCAAGGGCACAGATACGCAGTATTTT. This translates into CSAKGTDTQYF.